This entry lists 30 T cell receptor beta chains sequenced from one sample in a study of glioma-infiltrating T cells after dendritic cell vaccination. Sequencing used immunoSEQ multiplex PCR; TCRdb keeps in-frame clones, though not all of them. The top ten clones hold around 9.6% of a sample with tens of thousands of clones, more than 75% of them seen once. The material was blood, obtained before dendritic cell vaccination. The receptors here all came from a human donor with glioblastoma.

This clone was counted a single time. V usage is TRBV28 and J usage is TRBJ1-5, with a weak D call TRBD1 (6 bases). With 8 bases removed from V and 6 bases from J, the gap between germline ends came to 11 bases. Germline CDR1 is MDHEN and CDR2 is SYDVKM. The CDR3 sequence is 12 residues long. CDR3 coding DNA: TGTGCCAGCCGAACAGGGTCTCAGCCCCAGCATTTT. This encodes CASRTGSQPQHF. Using reference TRBV28 and TRBJ1-5 for the parts outside the CDR3, the full variable domain is DVKVTQSSRYLVKRTGEKVFLECVQDMDHENMFWYRQDPGLGLRLIYFSYDVKMKEKGDIPEGYSVSREKKERFSLILESASTNQTSMYLCASRTGSQPQHFGDGTRLSIL.

The chain has TRBV7-2 and TRBJ2-7; TRBD1 matches at 9 bases. The length of the CDR3 is 14 residues. The J segment lost 9 bases and the V segment lost 4 bases, leaving 10 bases of the junction unmatched. Germline CDR1 reads SGHTA; CDR2 reads FQGNSA. CDR3: CASSWTDRGFRQYF. In DNA form, the CDR3 reads TGTGCCAGCAGCTGGACGGACAGGGGATTCAGGCAGTACTTC.

The J gene is TRBJ1-2, the V gene TRBV20-1; D uncertain. The CDR3 covers 9 residues. Between the trimmed V and J ends, which lost 6 bases and 6 bases, there was a span of 5 bases. Germline lookup yields CDR1 DFQATT and CDR2 SNEGSKA (reference sequence). The CDR3 DNA reads as TGCAGTGCCCCCAATGGCTACACCTTC. This encodes CSAPNGYTF.

The chain is built from TRBV12-5 and TRBJ1-1; D is possibly TRBD1 (6 bases). The CDR3 length is 17 residues. CDR1 is LGHNT, CDR2 FRNRAP, per germline. V lost 5 bases and J lost 1, with 20 bases in between. The CDR3 nucleotides are TGTGCTAGTGGTCCTCCTAGCCTCGGACAGACGAACACTGAAGCTTTCTTT. Its protein is CASGPPSLGQTNTEAFF.

Points on this clone: Different DNA sequences within this sample yield the same CDR3. The rearrangement links TRBV5-1 to TRBJ2-5, with 7 bases identical to TRBD1. CDR1 and CDR2 from the germline V gene are SGHRS and YFSETQ. This CDR3 region has 14 residues. The V segment lost 1 base and the J segment 4 bases; nucleotides outside the gene matches: 4. The CDR3 coding sequence is TGCGCCAGCAGCTTGAGGGGGCGCGGAGAGACCCAGTACTTC. This gives the protein CASSLRGRGETQYF.

This clone was picked up one time. CDR3 sequence (DNA): TGTGCCAGCAGCCAAGATCTCGATAGCGAGCTCACAGATACGCAGTATTTT. Its protein product is CASSQDLDSELTDTQYF. The gene calls are TRBV4-2 and TRBJ2-3; D is perhaps TRBD2 (5 bases). Germline lookup yields CDR1 LGHNA and CDR2 YNFKEQ. The CDR3 has 17 residues. Trimming removed 0 bases at V and 2 bases at J, with 15 bases between.

The chain has TRBV7-9 and TRBJ2-3; 11 nucleotides agree with TRBD1. Germline CDR1 is SEHNR and CDR2 is FQNEAQ (reference sequence). Trimming cost V 3 bases and J 1 base; bases outside gene matches: 9. The CDR3 runs 18 residues. CDR3 coding DNA: TGTGCCAGCAGCTTCAGATTAGGACAGGGGGCACGCACAGATACGCAGTATTTT. As protein: CASSFRLGQGARTDTQYF.

V and J are TRBV28 and TRBJ1-1; 8 bases map to TRBD1. J gave up 7 bases and V 5 bases, and 9 bases lay outside the gene matches. The CDR3 sequence is 14 residues long. CDR1 is MDHEN and CDR2 is SYDVKM in the germline V gene. The CDR3 region is CASSPSTGGGEAFF. In DNA form, the CDR3 reads TGTGCCAGCAGTCCTTCCACAGGGGGAGGTGAAGCTTTCTTT.

The gene calls are TRBV6-5 and TRBJ2-7; D might be TRBD1 (6 bases). Germline CDR1 MNHEY, CDR2 SVGAGI. The V and J ends lost 6 bases and 2 bases respectively, with 11 bases between them. The CDR3 has 13 amino acids. CDR3 DNA: TGTGCCAGCAGCCTCGGACAGACCTACGAGCAGTACTTC. Translating it yields CASSLGQTYEQYF.

The rearrangement uses TRBV7-9 and TRBJ2-2, with 8 bases that match TRBD2. CDR1 and CDR2 from the germline V gene are SEHNR and FQNEAQ (reference sequence). V was pared by 5 bases and J by 5 bases, with 10 bases of the junction left unmatched. The CDR3 totals 16 residues. The CDR3 sequence is CASSPRAGGQTGELFF. CDR3 in DNA: TGTGCCAGCAGCCCTCGGGCGGGGGGACAAACCGGGGAGCTGTTTTTT.

The chain joins TRBV6-6 to TRBJ1-1; tentatively, D is TRBD1 (6 bases). Germline assignment: CDR1 MNHNY and CDR2 SVGAGI (reference sequence). With 6 bases removed from V and 1 base from J, the gap between germline ends came to 6 bases. The CDR3 extends over 12 amino acids. The CDR3 DNA follows: TGTGCCAGCAGCAGGGGGAACACTGAAGCTTTCTTT. Translation gives CASSRGNTEAFF.

The table lists this clone with a count of one. The V call is TRBV7-8, the J call TRBJ1-1; a weak D match, TRBD1 (6 bases). The V end was cut by 5 bases, the J end by 4 bases, with 17 bases between. The CDR3 is 15 residues long. Germline values: CDR1 SGHVS, CDR2 FQNEAQ. The CDR3 nucleotides read TGTGCCAGCAGCGCAAGGGGGAGCAGGGTCACTGAAGCTTTCTTT. Its translation is CASSARGSRVTEAFF.

The V and J genes are TRBV27 and TRBJ2-2; 10 bases fit TRBD1. The CDR3 runs 14 residues. Germline CDR1 is MNHEY and CDR2 is SMNVEV (reference sequence). V shed 6 bases and J 4 bases; nucleotides not matched to a gene: 2. In DNA form, the CDR3 reads TGTGCCAGCAGGCGACAGGGGGCCACCGGGGAGCTGTTTTTT. It translates to CASRRQGATGELFF.

This chain uses TRBV5-1 with TRBJ1-6, with D possibly matching TRBD1 (6 bases). This CDR3 is 17 amino acids long. The germline gives CDR1 SGHRS, CDR2 YFSETQ. The V and J ends lost 5 bases and 5 bases respectively, with 20 bases between them. CDR3 in DNA: TGCGCCAGCAGTTTCAATAGGCAGGGGTTAGATAATTCACCCCTCCACTTT. Its protein is CASSFNRQGLDNSPLHF.

The gene calls are TRBV5-1 and TRBJ2-7; 7 nucleotides align to TRBD1. CDR3 size: 14 residues. CDR1 and CDR2 from the germline V gene are SGHRS and YFSETQ. The junction had 7 bases not matched to a gene; V was cut back by 2 bases and J by 5 bases. The CDR3 here is CASSFSTGLNEQYF. In DNA form, the CDR3 reads TGCGCCAGCAGCTTTTCGACAGGGCTGAACGAGCAGTACTTC.

By proportion, this clone is medium-sized (0.01 to 0.1%). The rearrangement joins TRBV4-1 to TRBJ1-2; weak D call: TRBD1 (5 bases). The germline V gene encodes CDR1 MGHRA and CDR2 YSYEKL. The CDR3 runs 15 residues. V was trimmed by 1 base and J by 8 bases, leaving 17 bases between them. The CDR3 here is CASSQGRVGRWGYTF. CDR3 nucleotide sequence: TGCGCCAGCAGCCAAGGAAGGGTGGGGCGTTGGGGCTACACCTTC.

This clone is a singleton in its sample. The chain has TRBV13 and TRBJ2-7, with D hard to call. The germline V and J ends were trimmed by 3 bases and 1 base, with 7 bases remaining between them. Germline V CDR1 and CDR2: PRHDT, FYEKMQ (reference sequence). The CDR3 runs to 13 residues. In nucleotides, the CDR3 is TGTGCCAGCAGCTTTGCCAGATCCTACGAGCAGTACTTC. Its protein is CASSFARSYEQYF.

V is TRBV5-5 and J is TRBJ1-2; perhaps TRBD1 as D (6 bases). Germline V CDR1 and CDR2: SGHKS, YYEKEE (reference sequence). This CDR3 is 13 amino acids long. V lost 0 bases to trimming and J lost 8 bases, with 11 bases between them. This CDR3 is CASSLDRELGYTF. The CDR3 DNA is TGTGCCAGCAGCTTGGACAGGGAATTGGGCTACACCTTC.

The rearrangement uses TRBV11-2 and TRBJ1-2, with 8 bases fitting TRBD1. Germline CDR1 is SGHAT and CDR2 is FQNNGV. V dropped 5 bases and J dropped 3; count of bases not matched to a gene: 5. The CDR3 is 14 residues long. This CDR3 reads CASSGQGRYYGYTF. The CDR3, as DNA: TGTGCCAGCAGCGGACAGGGTCGGTACTATGGCTACACCTTC. The full variable domain, with the rest looked up from reference TRBV11-2 and TRBJ1-2, is EAGVAQSPRYKIIEKRQSVAFWCNPISGHATLYWYQQILGQGPKLLIQFQNNGVVDDSQLPKDRFSAERLKGVDSTLKIQPAKLEDSAVYLCASSGQGRYYGYTFGSGTRLTVV.

The rearrangement links TRBV19 to TRBJ1-2; D is undetermined. This CDR3 has 14 amino acids. CDR1 and CDR2 from the germline V gene are LNHDA and SQIVND (reference sequence). Trimming took 1 base from V and 3 from J, leaving 9 bases between them. CDR3 sequence: CASSIGAVDYGYTF. The CDR3 DNA follows: TGTGCCAGTAGTATAGGAGCGGTGGACTATGGCTACACCTTC.

This clone was seen only once. This chain joins TRBV2 and TRBJ2-1, with D possibly being TRBD1 (5 bases). Germline CDR1 and CDR2: SNHLY and FYNNEI. V lost 3 bases and J 6 bases, leaving 15 bases between the germline ends. The CDR3 runs 15 residues. As DNA, the CDR3 is TGTGCCAGCAGTGAGACCAGGGTTGTCAGCAATGAGCAGTTCTTC. Protein sequence: CASSETRVVSNEQFF.

This clone was counted once. The chain employs TRBV5-4 and TRBJ2-5; TRBD2 agrees at 10 bases. J gave up 5 bases and V 1 base, and 5 bases lay outside the gene matches. There are 15 residues in the CDR3. Per the germline V gene, CDR1 is SGHNT and CDR2 is YYREEE (reference sequence). CDR3 bases: TGTGCCAGCAGCTTGCCAGCGGGGGGGCGCGAGACCCAGTACTTC. This translates into CASSLPAGGRETQYF.

This clone was detected only a few times. The rearrangement joins TRBV27 to TRBJ1-1, with TRBD1 as a possible D gene (5 bases). V dropped 7 bases and J dropped 1 base, with 10 bases sitting between them. The CDR3 runs to 13 residues. Germline-derived CDR1 and CDR2 are MNHEY and SMNVEV (reference sequence). The CDR3 loop is CASTRQGNTEAFF. As DNA, the CDR3 is TGTGCCAGCACCCGCCAGGGGAACACTGAAGCTTTCTTT.

With respect to this clone: At one boundary the junction diverges from the germline segment, which might be a read error. The chain has TRBV7-7 and TRBJ2-1; TRBD1 aligns across 7 bases. Germline V gene sequence: CDR1 SSHAT, CDR2 FNYEAQ (reference sequence). CDR3 length: 13 residues. CDR3 bases: TGTGCTAGCAGCTCAGGGGGCTACAATGAGCAGTTCTTC. This sequence encodes CASSSGGYNEQFF.

The chain employs TRBV2 and TRBJ2-7, with D possibly TRBD1 on 6 matching bases. Trimming took 3 bases from V and 0 from J, leaving 12 bases between them. The length of the CDR3 is 15 residues. Germline values: CDR1 SNHLY, CDR2 FYNNEI. CDR3 loop: CASSDRTAPSYEQYF. In DNA form, the CDR3 reads TGTGCCAGCAGTGACCGGACAGCCCCCTCCTACGAGCAGTACTTC.

The chain couples TRBV28 to TRBJ2-3; D not resolved. The CDR3 runs to 12 residues. CDR1 is MDHEN, CDR2 SYDVKM, per germline. The germline V and J ends were trimmed by 6 bases and 0 bases, with 4 bases remaining between them. The CDR3, as DNA: TGTGCCAGCAGGGGCAGCACAGATACGCAGTATTTT. Protein: CASRGSTDTQYF. The entire variable domain, with the rest obtained from reference TRBV28 and TRBJ2-3, is as follows: DVKVTQSSRYLVKRTGEKVFLECVQDMDHENMFWYRQDPGLGLRLIYFSYDVKMKEKGDIPEGYSVSREKKERFSLILESASTNQTSMYLCASRGSTDTQYFGPGTRLTVL.

This clone showed up just a few times. The J gene is TRBJ1-5, the V gene TRBV6-1, with a tentative D call TRBD1 (6 bases). The V end was cut by 8 bases, the J end by 10 bases, with 12 bases between. This CDR3 is 11 amino acids long. The V gene's germline CDR1 is MNHNS and CDR2 SASEGT. DNA of the CDR3: TGTGCCAGCGGAACAGGGAGCCCCCAGCATTTT. Protein sequence: CASGTGSPQHF.

The J gene is TRBJ1-5, the V gene TRBV19, with D possibly being TRBD1 (5 bases). The V and J ends lost 5 bases and 4 bases respectively, with 9 bases between them. Germline CDR1 and CDR2: LNHDA and SQIVND (reference sequence). The length of the CDR3 is 13 residues. CDR3 loop: CASSWGRNQPQHF. CDR3 in DNA: TGTGCCAGTAGTTGGGGGAGGAATCAGCCCCAGCATTTT.

The chain couples TRBV5-6 to TRBJ1-6; no clear D. Germline values: CDR1 SGHDT, CDR2 YYEEEE. The CDR3 runs 15 residues. The V end lost 8 bases, the J end lost 0 bases, and 12 bases lay between the germline ends. CDR3 bases: TGTGCCAGGGAGGAGGGTTACTCCTATAATTCACCCCTCCACTTT. It is translated as CAREEGYSYNSPLHF.

The J gene is TRBJ2-3, the V gene TRBV5-1, with D perhaps matching TRBD2 (6 bases). Looked up from germline, CDR1 is SGHRS and CDR2 is YFSETQ. V shed 7 bases and J shed 2 bases, with 14 bases lying between them. There are 14 residues in the CDR3. As DNA, the CDR3 is TGCGCCAGCGGACACGGGGGATTCACAGATACGCAGTATTTT. It encodes CASGHGGFTDTQYF. Combining the CDR3 with reference TRBV5-1 and TRBJ2-3 gives the whole variable domain KAGVTQTPRYLIKTRGQQVTLSCSPISGHRSVSWYQQTPGQGLQFLFEYFSETQRNKGNFPGRFSGRQFSNSRSEMNVSTLELGDSALYLCASGHGGFTDTQYFGPGTRLTVL.